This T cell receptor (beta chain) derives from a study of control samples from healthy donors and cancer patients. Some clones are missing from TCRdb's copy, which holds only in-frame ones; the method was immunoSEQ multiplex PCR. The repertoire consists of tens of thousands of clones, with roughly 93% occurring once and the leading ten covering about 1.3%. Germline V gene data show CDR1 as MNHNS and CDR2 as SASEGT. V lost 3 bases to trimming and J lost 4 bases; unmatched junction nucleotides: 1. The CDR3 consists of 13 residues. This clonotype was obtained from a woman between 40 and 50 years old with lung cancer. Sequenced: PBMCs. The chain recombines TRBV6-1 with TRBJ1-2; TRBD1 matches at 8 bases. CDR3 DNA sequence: TGTGCCAGCAGTGAGCAGGGGGCCTATGGCTACACCTTC. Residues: CASSEQGAYGYTF.